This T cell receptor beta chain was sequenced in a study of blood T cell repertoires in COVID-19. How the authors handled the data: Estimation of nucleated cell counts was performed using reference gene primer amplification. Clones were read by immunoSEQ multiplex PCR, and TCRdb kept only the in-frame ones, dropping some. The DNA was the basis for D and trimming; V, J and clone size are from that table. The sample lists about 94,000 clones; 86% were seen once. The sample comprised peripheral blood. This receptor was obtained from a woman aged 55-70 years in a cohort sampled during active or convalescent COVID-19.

The CDR3 nucleotides read TGTGCCAGCAGTCCTATCGACAGGGGCAGCGGAGAAAAACTGTTTTTT. Translating it yields CASSPIDRGSGEKLFF. This sequence joins TRBV27 and TRBJ1-4; 8 positions agree with TRBD1. There are 16 residues in the CDR3. Germline CDR1 is MNHEY and CDR2 is SMNVEV (reference sequence). V shed 5 bases and J 8 bases; nucleotides not matched to a gene: 13.